Listed below are T cell receptor beta chains from one sample, sequenced in a study of cytomegalovirus exposure and HLA in healthy donors. Sequencing was performed with immunoSEQ multiplex PCR; in TCRdb, only in-frame clones are kept and a portion is missing. This sample yields 99,000 or so clones, of which 13% to 15% are seen a single time; roughly 0.89% belongs to the top ten. Sequencing was carried out using PBMCs. Every receptor here comes from a female donor in good health and CMV-seronegative. The CDR3 runs from the conserved cysteine through the conserved F or W. Fields, in order: clone size, D gene, V gene, J gene, CDR3 protein, CDR3 DNA. D genes are given only for firm matches. Size is stated for part of the rows, as once, few or many counts, or as a class when the clone is expanded.

clone_size: -; d_call: -; v_call: TRBV30; j_call: TRBJ1-6; cdr3_aa: CAWSFLTAENSPLHF; cdr3_nt: TGTGCCTGGAGTTTTTTAACAGCTGAGAATTCACCCCTCCACTTT
clone_size: few; d_call: -; v_call: TRBV9; j_call: TRBJ1-2; cdr3_aa: CASSARDTGKTGYTF; cdr3_nt: TGTGCCAGCAGCGCAAGGGACACCGGAAAAACGGGCTACACCTTC
clone_size: few; d_call: -; v_call: TRBV28; j_call: TRBJ2-3; cdr3_aa: CASSPGGLYTQYF; cdr3_nt: TGTGCCAGCAGCCCCGGAGGTTTGTATACGCAGTATTTT
clone_size: few; d_call: -; v_call: TRBV5-1; j_call: TRBJ2-2; cdr3_aa: CASSLGAAGPNTGELFF; cdr3_nt: TGCGCCAGCAGCTTGGGGGCCGCGGGTCCGAACACCGGGGAGCTGTTTTTT
clone_size: -; d_call: -; v_call: TRBV30; j_call: TRBJ1-3; cdr3_aa: CASPGHNSGNTIYF; cdr3_nt: TGTGCCTCCCCGGGACACAACTCTGGAAACACCATATATTTT
clone_size: few; d_call: TRBD2; v_call: TRBV28; j_call: TRBJ2-7; cdr3_aa: CASSFFPGSGSYYEQYF; cdr3_nt: TGTGCCAGCAGTTTCTTCCCGGGAAGCGGGAGCTACTACGAGCAGTACTTC
clone_size: -; d_call: TRBD2; v_call: TRBV4-3; j_call: TRBJ2-7; cdr3_aa: CASSQGIAGGYEQYF; cdr3_nt: TGCGCCAGCAGCCAAGGGATAGCGGGGGGGTACGAGCAGTACTTC
clone_size: few; d_call: TRBD1; v_call: TRBV7-7; j_call: TRBJ2-5; cdr3_aa: CASSAITGAGETQYF; cdr3_nt: TGTGCTAGCAGCGCTATTACAGGGGCTGGGGAGACCCAGTACTTC
clone_size: -; d_call: TRBD1; v_call: TRBV2; j_call: TRBJ1-5; cdr3_aa: CASDFDRGPNQPQHF; cdr3_nt: TGTGCCAGCGACTTTGACAGGGGGCCGAATCAGCCCCAGCATTTT
clone_size: few; d_call: -; v_call: TRBV2; j_call: TRBJ2-7; cdr3_aa: CASIGNTGSYEQYF; cdr3_nt: TGTGCCAGCATCGGGAATACGGGTTCCTACGAGCAGTACTTC
clone_size: -; d_call: -; v_call: TRBV30; j_call: TRBJ2-1; cdr3_aa: CAWSVLASNEQFF; cdr3_nt: TGTGCCTGGAGTGTACTAGCTAGTAATGAGCAGTTCTTC
clone_size: few; d_call: TRBD2; v_call: TRBV7-7; j_call: TRBJ2-3; cdr3_aa: CASSPGLADTDTQYF; cdr3_nt: TGTGCTAGCAGCCCTGGACTAGCGGACACAGATACGCAGTATTTT
clone_size: few; d_call: TRBD2; v_call: TRBV9; j_call: TRBJ2-2; cdr3_aa: CASSAVSGREHTGELFF; cdr3_nt: TGTGCCAGCAGCGCCGTTAGCGGGAGGGAGCACACCGGGGAGCTGTTTTTT
clone_size: -; d_call: TRBD1; v_call: TRBV7-2; j_call: TRBJ2-1; cdr3_aa: CASSSRTGGGLEQFF; cdr3_nt: TGTGCCAGCAGCTCCCGGACAGGGGGGGGCCTTGAGCAGTTCTTC
clone_size: few; d_call: -; v_call: TRBV10-3; j_call: TRBJ2-3; cdr3_aa: CAISDRGRDSTDTQYF; cdr3_nt: TGTGCCATCAGTGACAGGGGACGGGATAGCACAGATACGCAGTATTTT
clone_size: -; d_call: TRBD2; v_call: TRBV7-9; j_call: TRBJ2-3; cdr3_aa: CASSLRASGPSDTQYF; cdr3_nt: TGTGCCAGCAGCTTAAGGGCTAGCGGGCCCTCAGATACGCAGTATTTT
clone_size: -; d_call: TRBD2; v_call: TRBV29-1; j_call: TRBJ2-1; cdr3_aa: CSVVSSGRDPFREQFF; cdr3_nt: TGCAGCGTTGTGTCCAGCGGGAGAGACCCGTTCCGGGAGCAGTTCTTC
clone_size: -; d_call: -; v_call: TRBV5-8; j_call: TRBJ2-2; cdr3_aa: CASSPLPTIGELFF; cdr3_nt: TGTGCCAGCAGCCCACTCCCGACAATCGGGGAGCTGTTTTTT
clone_size: few; d_call: -; v_call: TRBV27; j_call: TRBJ2-1; cdr3_aa: CASSSPPAHEQFF; cdr3_nt: TGTGCCAGCAGTTCACCCCCAGCGCATGAGCAGTTCTTC
clone_size: -; d_call: -; v_call: TRBV4-1; j_call: TRBJ1-1; cdr3_aa: CASSQETVRNTEAFF; cdr3_nt: TGCGCCAGCAGCCAAGAAACAGTGAGGAACACTGAAGCTTTCTTT
clone_size: few; d_call: TRBD1; v_call: TRBV5-4; j_call: TRBJ1-2; cdr3_aa: CASSPRTGDGYTF; cdr3_nt: TGTGCCAGCAGCCCGCGGACAGGGGATGGCTACACCTTC
clone_size: -; d_call: TRBD1; v_call: TRBV2; j_call: TRBJ2-4; cdr3_aa: CASSVKGAEYF; cdr3_nt: TGTGCCAGCAGTGTTAAGGGGGCTGAATACTTC
clone_size: -; d_call: TRBD1; v_call: TRBV2; j_call: TRBJ2-1; cdr3_aa: CASRGQGARNNEQFF; cdr3_nt: TGTGCCAGCAGGGGGCAGGGGGCGCGGAACAATGAGCAGTTCTTC
clone_size: few; d_call: TRBD1; v_call: TRBV27; j_call: TRBJ2-7; cdr3_aa: CASSLGQGAYEQYF; cdr3_nt: TGTGCCAGCAGTCTGGGACAGGGGGCCTACGAGCAGTACTTC
clone_size: -; d_call: -; v_call: TRBV30; j_call: TRBJ1-3; cdr3_aa: CASTGRSSGNTIYF; cdr3_nt: TGTGCCTCCACAGGCCGGAGCTCTGGAAACACCATATATTTT
clone_size: few; d_call: -; v_call: TRBV13; j_call: TRBJ1-5; cdr3_aa: CASSVNRDQPQHF; cdr3_nt: TGTGCCAGCAGCGTAAACAGGGACCAGCCCCAGCATTTT
clone_size: -; d_call: -; v_call: TRBV11-2; j_call: TRBJ1-2; cdr3_aa: CASGAAANYGYTF; cdr3_nt: TGTGCCAGCGGGGCCGCAGCTAACTATGGCTACACCTTC
clone_size: few; d_call: -; v_call: TRBV2; j_call: TRBJ2-7; cdr3_aa: CASLLQGGPYEQYF; cdr3_nt: TGTGCCAGTCTGTTACAGGGTGGTCCGTACGAGCAGTACTTC
clone_size: -; d_call: -; v_call: TRBV29-1; j_call: TRBJ2-5; cdr3_aa: CSVEVGGQETQYF; cdr3_nt: TGCAGCGTTGAAGTCGGCGGACAAGAGACCCAGTACTTC
clone_size: few; d_call: -; v_call: TRBV5-4; j_call: TRBJ2-7; cdr3_aa: CASSFRGSYEQYF; cdr3_nt: TGTGCCAGCAGCTTTAGGGGTTCCTACGAGCAGTACTTC
clone_size: few; d_call: TRBD2; v_call: TRBV30; j_call: TRBJ2-7; cdr3_aa: CAWSGLAGVIYEQYF; cdr3_nt: TGTGCCTGGAGCGGACTAGCGGGAGTCATCTACGAGCAGTACTTC
clone_size: -; d_call: TRBD2; v_call: TRBV27; j_call: TRBJ2-5; cdr3_aa: CASSLRTSGETQYF; cdr3_nt: TGTGCCAGCAGTTTGAGAACTAGCGGGGAGACCCAGTACTTC
clone_size: few; d_call: -; v_call: TRBV2; j_call: TRBJ1-5; cdr3_aa: CASRAFSNQPQHF; cdr3_nt: TGTGCCAGCAGGGCTTTCAGCAATCAGCCCCAGCATTTT
clone_size: few; d_call: -; v_call: TRBV1; j_call: TRBJ2-6; cdr3_aa: CTSSHRFRGTGANVLTF; cdr3_nt: TGCACCAGCAGTCACCGATTTAGGGGGACTGGGGCCAACGTCCTGACTTTC
clone_size: -; d_call: TRBD1; v_call: TRBV18; j_call: TRBJ1-5; cdr3_aa: CASSPPPGQGKQPQHF; cdr3_nt: TGTGCCAGCTCACCACCACCGGGACAGGGCAAACAGCCCCAGCATTTT
clone_size: few; d_call: -; v_call: TRBV10-3; j_call: TRBJ1-1; cdr3_aa: CAISIGEDTEAFF; cdr3_nt: TGTGCCATAAGTATAGGGGAGGACACTGAAGCTTTCTTT
clone_size: -; d_call: -; v_call: TRBV30; j_call: TRBJ2-6; cdr3_aa: CAWGTEANVLTF; cdr3_nt: TGTGCCTGGGGCACCGAGGCCAACGTCCTGACTTTC
clone_size: few; d_call: -; v_call: TRBV7-9; j_call: TRBJ2-7; cdr3_aa: CASSLALSGRDEQYF; cdr3_nt: TGTGCCAGCAGCTTAGCGCTGTCAGGTCGCGACGAGCAGTACTTC
clone_size: -; d_call: TRBD1; v_call: TRBV5-4; j_call: TRBJ1-4; cdr3_aa: CASSLSGTGEKLFF; cdr3_nt: TGTGCCAGCAGCTTGTCCGGGACAGGGGAAAAACTGTTTTTT
clone_size: -; d_call: TRBD2; v_call: TRBV27; j_call: TRBJ2-3; cdr3_aa: CASSPGRDGIDTQYF; cdr3_nt: TGTGCCAGCAGCCCCGGGAGGGACGGAATAGATACGCAGTATTTT
clone_size: few; d_call: -; v_call: TRBV4-2; j_call: TRBJ1-1; cdr3_aa: CASSHLRGGTEAFF; cdr3_nt: TGTGCCAGCAGCCACCTACGAGGGGGCACTGAAGCTTTCTTT
clone_size: few; d_call: -; v_call: TRBV2; j_call: TRBJ1-1; cdr3_aa: CASSEVGNRMNTEAFF; cdr3_nt: TGTGCCAGCAGTGAAGTGGGCAACAGGATGAACACTGAAGCTTTCTTT
clone_size: -; d_call: TRBD2; v_call: TRBV5-1; j_call: TRBJ2-2; cdr3_aa: CASSRWTSGGIDNDGELFF; cdr3_nt: TGCGCCAGCAGCAGATGGACTAGCGGGGGAATAGATAATGACGGGGAGCTGTTTTTT
clone_size: few; d_call: TRBD1; v_call: TRBV9; j_call: TRBJ1-1; cdr3_aa: CASSVQGASTEAFF; cdr3_nt: TGTGCCAGCAGCGTCCAGGGGGCGAGCACTGAAGCTTTCTTT
clone_size: -; d_call: -; v_call: TRBV6-1; j_call: TRBJ2-7; cdr3_aa: CARPAIDRAGGEQYF; cdr3_nt: TGTGCCAGGCCCGCCATCGACAGGGCGGGGGGCGAGCAGTACTTC
clone_size: -; d_call: -; v_call: TRBV7-9; j_call: TRBJ2-5; cdr3_aa: CASSLGPQETQYF; cdr3_nt: TGTGCCAGCAGCTTGGGCCCCCAAGAGACCCAGTACTTC
clone_size: -; d_call: TRBD2; v_call: TRBV10-3; j_call: TRBJ2-3; cdr3_aa: CAVDQGASGDTQYF; cdr3_nt: TGTGCCGTAGATCAGGGTGCTAGCGGGGATACGCAGTATTTT
clone_size: -; d_call: -; v_call: TRBV5-1; j_call: TRBJ2-3; cdr3_aa: CASSSGSNNREATQYF; cdr3_nt: TGCGCCAGCAGCTCCGGCTCCAACAACAGGGAAGCTACGCAGTATTTT
clone_size: few; d_call: TRBD1; v_call: TRBV4-2; j_call: TRBJ1-2; cdr3_aa: CASSLLTGTGHYGYTF; cdr3_nt: TGTGCCAGCAGCCTCCTTACGGGGACAGGGCACTATGGCTACACCTTC
clone_size: few; d_call: TRBD2; v_call: TRBV7-9; j_call: TRBJ2-5; cdr3_aa: CASTQLGTSGVETQYF; cdr3_nt: TGTGCCAGCACCCAATTAGGGACTAGCGGGGTTGAGACCCAGTACTTC
clone_size: -; d_call: -; v_call: TRBV7-2; j_call: TRBJ1-1; cdr3_aa: CASSLVGGNTEAFF; cdr3_nt: TGTGCCAGCAGCTTAGTGGGGGGTAACACTGAAGCTTTCTTT
clone_size: -; d_call: -; v_call: TRBV5-1; j_call: TRBJ2-5; cdr3_aa: CASSQGWGVQETQYF; cdr3_nt: TGCGCCAGCAGCCAGGGTTGGGGGGTCCAAGAGACCCAGTACTTC
clone_size: -; d_call: -; v_call: TRBV5-8; j_call: TRBJ1-1; cdr3_aa: CASSLREVGSTEAFF; cdr3_nt: TGTGCCAGCAGCTTAAGGGAGGTGGGGTCCACTGAAGCTTTCTTT
clone_size: -; d_call: TRBD1; v_call: TRBV7-9; j_call: TRBJ1-2; cdr3_aa: CASSLNRGGYTF; cdr3_nt: TGTGCCAGCAGCTTAAACAGGGGAGGCTACACCTTC
clone_size: -; d_call: -; v_call: TRBV4-3; j_call: TRBJ1-4; cdr3_aa: CASSQRGPGRMAFNEKLFF; cdr3_nt: TGCGCCAGCAGCCAAAGAGGTCCGGGAAGGATGGCTTTTAATGAAAAACTGTTTTTT
clone_size: -; d_call: -; v_call: TRBV10-3; j_call: TRBJ2-7; cdr3_aa: CAISAGNYNEQYF; cdr3_nt: TGTGCCATCAGTGCCGGGAACTACAACGAGCAGTACTTC
clone_size: few; d_call: -; v_call: TRBV4-3; j_call: TRBJ2-6; cdr3_aa: CASRRTGAGANVLTF; cdr3_nt: TGCGCCAGCAGACGGACGGGGGCTGGGGCCAACGTCCTGACTTTC
clone_size: -; d_call: TRBD1; v_call: TRBV13; j_call: TRBJ1-2; cdr3_aa: CASSLRGQGARGYTF; cdr3_nt: TGTGCCAGCAGCTTACGGGGACAGGGGGCCCGGGGCTACACCTTC
clone_size: -; d_call: TRBD1; v_call: TRBV28; j_call: TRBJ2-7; cdr3_aa: CASKLGDRVSYEQYF; cdr3_nt: TGTGCCAGCAAACTAGGGGACAGGGTTTCCTACGAGCAGTACTTC
clone_size: few; d_call: TRBD2; v_call: TRBV5-1; j_call: TRBJ2-3; cdr3_aa: CASSSIATSGTTDTQYF; cdr3_nt: TGCGCCAGCAGCTCAATTGCGACTAGCGGGACCACAGATACGCAGTATTTT